This note documents a single TCR beta chain sequence. The antigen this receptor binds is unknown. No base qualities exist here, and no much larger clone lies one base off it. The immunoSEQ Assay, a bias-controlled multiplex PCR, was used to amplify TCRbeta CDR3 regions from genomic DNA. The authors' pipeline ran thus. Within the assay, amplification of reference gene primers was used to estimate how many nucleated cells each sample contained. To quantify the absolute abundance of each unique TCRbeta CDR3 rearrangement, sequence reads were collapsed and filtered. Productive Simpson clonality was computed per sample as the square root of Simpson's diversity index over productive rearrangements. In its TCRdb copy, this immuneACCESS table keeps in-frame sequences only and misses some clones. Where compared with another copy, unresolved V genes explain less than half of these, and the others have no known cause. The V and J calls and clone size were taken over from that table, and D and trimming were inferred from the DNA. The sample records hundreds of thousands of clones, roughly 89% of which are singletons. Jointly, the top ten make up 5% to 5.5% of the sample.

This specimen comes from a study of blood T cell repertoires in COVID-19 (dated by TCRdb to the early 2020s). In terms of the full investigation: Samples covering the acute and convalescent phases of COVID-19 were provided by collaborators in the United States, Italy and Spain. The prospective study material was composed of cDNA or gDNA derived from T cells, B-cell-depleted T cells, or PBMCs. Deeply sampled blood TCRbeta repertoires from subjects exposed to, actively infected with, or recovered from COVID-19 were included in the dataset. The repertoires were released in a freely available public database intended as a resource for research on the immune response to SARS-CoV-2. Samples came from the ongoing ImmuneRACE study (first 160 participants) plus 1,254 subjects from 6 global collaborators. A de-identified subject ID, COVID-19 status, age in years and sex were almost always included in the sample metadata. HLA class I and class II types, where available, came from metadata supplied by the sample provider rather than from assay-based typing. What the study reported, not specific to this receptor: How much clinical and demographic metadata was included differed by source and by participant, and the metadata was provided uncurated.

Participants in the prospective study were enrolled through a virtual design, were aged about 18 to 100 years, and lived in under 25 United States geographic areas. To assign participants to cohorts, the prospective study relied on clinical history that participants themselves reported in a screening survey and a study questionnaire. Recovered participants in ImmuneRACE Cohort 3 were defined by two consecutive negative NP/OP PCR tests, clearance by a healthcare professional, or resolution of symptoms. Mobile phlebotomists in the prospective study collected whole blood, serum and a nasopharyngeal or oropharyngeal swab from every participant. Participants in the prospective study had the option to provide additional blood draws and questionnaires over a roughly two-month period. Before DNA extraction, prospective study blood samples were shipped either frozen or at room temperature. CDR1 and CDR2 are drawn from the germline V gene: SGHTA, FQGNSA. The germline V and J ends show losses of 5 bases and 4 bases respectively, and no gene match explains 3 bases of the junction. The CDR3, cysteine through phenylalanine, is 15 amino acids long. Only the CDR3 portion is preserved as DNA: 45 bases, with reading frame beginning at the first base.

The sequence links TRBV7-2 to TRBJ2-7, with TRBD2 matching 15 junction bases. The source of this sequence is a man aged 55 to 69 who had recovered from COVID-19. Sequenced input: PBMCs or T cells enriched from blood (not recorded which). The encoded CDR3 is CASSQGLAGGYEQYF. In nucleotide form, the sequence is TGTGCCAGCAGCCAGGGACTAGCGGGAGGATACGAGCAGTACTTC.